The 5 T cell receptor beta chains presented below share a single source sample, sequenced in a study of blood T cell repertoires in COVID-19. TCRdb keeps only in-frame clones here, not all; method: immunoSEQ multiplex PCR. The sample has approximately 210,000 clones; approximately 82% are singletons. Sequenced input: PBMCs or T cells enriched from blood (not recorded which). The receptor source for this set is a middle-aged man who had recovered from COVID-19.

The rearrangement uses TRBV5-1 and TRBJ2-7; weak D call: TRBD2 (6 bases). This CDR3 contains 15 residues. V gave up 5 bases and J gave up 0 bases, with 15 bases separating them. Germline-derived CDR1 and CDR2 are SGHRS and YFSETQ. The CDR3 DNA follows: TGCGCCAGCAGAAAGGGACTGGAGAGCTCCTACGAGCAGTACTTC. Amino acid sequence: CASRKGLESSYEQYF.

This clone was recorded only once. CDR3 protein: CASSPQVAGVYNEQFF. The DNA of the CDR3 is TGTGCCAGCTCACCACAGGTAGCGGGTGTCTACAATGAGCAGTTCTTC. The J gene is TRBJ2-1, the V gene TRBV18; 7 nucleotides match TRBD2. In germline, CDR1 is KGHSH, CDR2 LQKENI. The V segment lost 1 base and the J segment 3 bases; nucleotides outside the gene matches: 6. CDR3 length equals 16 residues.

The chain has TRBV2 and TRBJ1-1, with a possible D match to TRBD1 (6 bases). With 3 bases removed from V and 5 bases from J, the gap between germline ends came to 16 bases. This CDR3 region has 15 residues. Looked up from germline, CDR1 is SNHLY and CDR2 is FYNNEI. Here the CDR3 reads CASSDDMGRGTEAFF. The CDR3 DNA follows: TGTGCCAGCAGTGACGATATGGGGAGGGGGACTGAAGCTTTCTTT.

The chain carries TRBV5-1 and TRBJ1-6, with TRBD1 as a possible D gene (6 bases). Germline assignment: CDR1 SGHRS and CDR2 YFSETQ. The CDR3 extends over 14 amino acids. Between the trimmed V and J ends, which lost 1 base and 10 bases, there was a span of 12 bases. In DNA form, the CDR3 reads TGCGCCAGCAGCTTGAGTGTGGGGGCCTCACCCCTCCACTTT. It translates to CASSLSVGASPLHF.

This clone has more than one count but fewer than ten. The gene calls are TRBV18 and TRBJ1-5, with D possibly TRBD1 on 5 matching bases. V was cut by 1 base and J by 0 bases, with 19 bases left in between. The germline V gene encodes CDR1 KGHSH and CDR2 LQKENI. The CDR3 runs 19 residues. CDR3 bases: TGTGCCAGCTCACCACTTTCAGGGCGACTCATCCATAGCAATCAGCCCCAGCATTTT. Translating gives CASSPLSGRLIHSNQPQHF.